Listed below are T cell receptor beta chains from one sample, sequenced in a study of cytomegalovirus exposure and HLA in healthy donors. TCRdb's table, derived via immunoSEQ multiplex PCR, lists solely in-frame clones and lacks some. The data contain about 120,000 clones, roughly 9.9% of them singletons. The material sequenced was PBMCs. The receptors derive from a man under 40 in good health and CMV-seronegative. CDR3s include the opening cysteine and the closing phenylalanine or tryptophan. The D gene is left open where the match is weak. Rows may omit the clone size; those that give it use once, few, many or a size class.

few	TRBV27	TRBD2	TRBJ2-7	CASSLTSGIYEQYF	TGTGCCAGCAGTTTAACTAGCGGAATTTACGAGCAGTACTTC
few	TRBV20-1	NA	TRBJ2-1	CSASANEQFF	TGCAGTGCTAGCGCGAATGAGCAGTTCTTC
few	TRBV19	TRBD1	TRBJ2-2	CASSRAQGALGPAIGGTGELFF	TGTGCCAGTAGTAGAGCACAGGGGGCGTTGGGTCCGGCCATCGGAGGAACCGGGGAGCTGTTTTTT
few	TRBV15	NA	TRBJ1-1	CATSRDLQMNTEAFF	TGTGCCACCAGCAGAGACTTACAGATGAACACTGAAGCTTTCTTT
few	TRBV28	NA	TRBJ1-2	CASSLERHLGYTF	TGTGCCAGCAGTTTAGAGAGGCACCTGGGCTACACCTTC
NA	TRBV21-1	NA	TRBJ1-1	CASSKGGFRGATEAFF	TGTGCCAGCAGCAAAGGCGGTTTCAGGGGGGCCACTGAAGCTTTCTTT
NA	TRBV5-1	NA	TRBJ2-6	CASSDSSGANVLTF	TGCGCCAGCAGCGACAGCTCTGGGGCCAACGTCCTGACTTTC
NA	TRBV5-1	TRBD1	TRBJ2-4	CASRPGQGANIQYF	TGCGCCAGCAGACCGGGGCAGGGGGCGAACATTCAGTACTTC
few	TRBV6-5	TRBD1	TRBJ1-2	CASSSLGTASGGYTF	TGTGCCAGCAGCTCACTTGGGACAGCCTCCGGGGGCTACACCTTC
few	TRBV27	TRBD1	TRBJ2-7	CASRPGTGSYEQYF	TGTGCCAGCAGGCCCGGGACAGGGTCCTACGAGCAGTACTTC
NA	TRBV27	TRBD1	TRBJ2-3	CASSLSNPGQGTDTQYF	TGTGCCAGCAGTTTATCTAATCCGGGACAGGGCACAGATACGCAGTATTTT
NA	TRBV28	NA	TRBJ1-4	CASSANNEKLFF	TGTGCCAGCAGCGCGAATAATGAAAAACTGTTTTTT
few	TRBV6-5	TRBD1	TRBJ2-5	CASSYTGTGGLETQYF	TGTGCCAGCAGTTACACCGGGACAGGGGGTTTAGAGACCCAGTACTTC
few	TRBV19	TRBD2	TRBJ2-2	CASTSGGLGGELFF	TGTGCCAGTACCTCCGGGGGGTTGGGCGGGGAGCTGTTTTTT
NA	TRBV5-1	NA	TRBJ2-7	CASSLTTKGHEQYF	TGCGCCAGCAGCTTGACGACTAAGGGACACGAGCAGTACTTC
NA	TRBV6-1	NA	TRBJ2-3	CASSGRGMGAFPTDTQYF	TGTGCCAGCAGTGGACGTGGTATGGGGGCTTTCCCCACAGATACGCAGTATTTT
few	TRBV25-1	NA	TRBJ1-2	CASSDGWGFLYGYTF	TGTGCCAGCAGTGATGGTTGGGGCTTTCTTTATGGCTACACCTTC
few	TRBV30	NA	TRBJ1-1	CASDEGGLVF	TGTGCCTCCGACGAGGGGGGGCTTGTCTTT
NA	TRBV2	NA	TRBJ1-1	CASSDRGGAQAFF	TGTGCCAGCAGTGATCGAGGGGGGGCCCAAGCTTTCTTT
few	TRBV2	TRBD1	TRBJ1-4	CASSASQGAGEKLFF	TGTGCCAGCAGCGCCTCTCAGGGGGCCGGCGAAAAACTGTTTTTT
few	TRBV19	NA	TRBJ2-7	CASSGDRLDEQYF	TGTGCCAGTAGTGGAGACAGGCTCGACGAGCAGTACTTC
few	TRBV7-9	TRBD2	TRBJ2-1	CASTGGRDPPGNEQFF	TGTGCCAGCACGGGCGGGAGGGACCCTCCTGGCAATGAGCAGTTCTTC
few	TRBV7-9	TRBD2	TRBJ2-7	CASSTWTSGREGSYEQYF	TGTGCCAGCAGCACCTGGACTAGCGGGAGGGAGGGATCCTACGAGCAGTACTTC
few	TRBV6-5	NA	TRBJ1-2	CASSTGGRYGYTF	TGTGCCAGCAGCACGGGGGGACGCTATGGCTACACCTTC
few	TRBV5-6	TRBD1	TRBJ2-7	CASSLPPPGQGGYEQYF	TGTGCCAGCAGCCTCCCCCCGCCGGGACAGGGGGGGTACGAGCAGTACTTC
few	TRBV6-6	TRBD1	TRBJ1-2	CASSYGDRIGYGYTF	TGTGCCAGCAGTTACGGGGACAGGATTGGCTATGGCTACACCTTC
NA	TRBV13	NA	TRBJ2-5	CASSLGWANEETQYF	TGTGCCAGCAGCTTAGGTTGGGCGAACGAGGAGACCCAGTACTTC
few	TRBV11-3	TRBD1	TRBJ2-7	CASSFGTGDTGGYEQYF	TGTGCCAGCAGCTTCGGGACAGGGGACACAGGGGGCTACGAGCAGTACTTC
once	TRBV4-1	TRBD1	TRBJ2-3	CASSPKPRQGATDTQYF	TGCGCCAGCAGCCCCAAACCCCGACAGGGGGCTACAGATACGCAGTATTTT
NA	TRBV6-1	NA	TRBJ1-2	CASSERRDANYGYTF	TGTGCCAGCAGTGAGCGCAGGGATGCTAACTATGGCTACACCTTC
NA	TRBV18	TRBD1	TRBJ1-2	CASSPPGQALWTF	TGTGCCAGCTCACCCCCGGGACAGGCCCTCTGGACCTTC
NA	TRBV11-3	TRBD1	TRBJ2-7	CASRTTGVHEQYF	TGTGCCAGCAGGACCACAGGGGTCCACGAGCAGTACTTC
NA	TRBV7-2	TRBD1	TRBJ1-2	CASSLEQTGAYGYTF	TGTGCCAGCAGCTTAGAGCAGACAGGGGCGTATGGCTACACCTTC
NA	TRBV6-5	NA	TRBJ2-7	CASSMVGGSYEQYF	TGTGCCAGCAGTATGGTGGGGGGCTCCTACGAGCAGTACTTC
NA	TRBV2	NA	TRBJ2-7	CASSGDFSSYEQYF	TGTGCCAGCAGTGGGGACTTCAGCTCCTACGAGCAGTACTTC
few	TRBV30	NA	TRBJ2-7	CAWSVGSKYEQYF	TGTGCCTGGAGTGTTGGCTCAAAATACGAGCAGTACTTC
few	TRBV9	NA	TRBJ2-3	CASSVAQASTDTQYF	TGTGCCAGCAGCGTAGCCCAGGCTAGCACAGATACGCAGTATTTT
few	TRBV19	TRBD2	TRBJ2-1	CASSMPGLAGGPGEQFF	TGTGCCAGTAGTATGCCGGGACTAGCGGGAGGGCCGGGTGAGCAGTTCTTC
few	TRBV29-1	NA	TRBJ2-5	CSVEDSGGETQYF	TGCAGCGTTGAAGATTCGGGCGGGGAGACCCAGTACTTC
few	TRBV30	NA	TRBJ1-3	CAWSRGHSGNTIYF	TGTGCCTGGAGTAGGGGACACTCTGGAAACACCATATATTTT
NA	TRBV20-1	NA	TRBJ1-1	CSIYLNTEAFF	TGCAGTATCTACCTGAACACTGAAGCTTTCTTT
NA	TRBV5-1	NA	TRBJ2-5	CASSLQTTQETQYF	TGCGCCAGCAGCCTACAGACTACCCAAGAGACCCAGTACTTC
few	TRBV7-2	TRBD1	TRBJ2-7	CASERETGNPYEQYF	TGTGCCAGCGAAAGGGAGACAGGGAATCCCTACGAGCAGTACTTC
NA	TRBV14	NA	TRBJ2-3	CASSHSGTRKDTQYF	TGTGCCAGCAGCCATTCTGGGACAAGGAAAGATACGCAGTATTTT
few	TRBV13	NA	TRBJ2-7	CASSGGERPYEQYF	TGTGCCAGCTCCGGAGGGGAAAGGCCCTACGAGCAGTACTTC
NA	TRBV5-8	NA	TRBJ1-1	CASSLYQGAFF	TGTGCCAGCAGCTTGTATCAGGGGGCTTTCTTT
few	TRBV19	NA	TRBJ1-4	CASSLRDTPLEKLFF	TGTGCCAGTAGTCTCCGGGACACCCCACTTGAAAAACTGTTTTTT
NA	TRBV11-3	NA	TRBJ1-3	CASSLGQSGNTIYF	TGTGCCAGCAGCTTAGGACAGTCTGGAAACACCATATATTTT
NA	TRBV7-9	TRBD1	TRBJ2-7	CASSPGTGSYEQYF	TGTGCCAGCAGCCCCGGGACAGGGTCCTACGAGCAGTACTTC
few	TRBV19	TRBD1	TRBJ1-2	CATLKEPRTGTVSQPGYGYTF	TGTGCCACCCTTAAGGAGCCTCGGACAGGGACCGTCTCCCAACCGGGCTATGGCTACACCTTC
NA	TRBV19	NA	TRBJ1-5	CASQPGVRNQPQHF	TGTGCCAGCCAACCGGGGGTTCGCAATCAGCCCCAGCATTTT
NA	TRBV18	TRBD1	TRBJ1-2	CASSPSTGGQGSYTF	TGTGCCAGCTCACCATCGACAGGGGGCCAAGGGAGCTACACCTTC
NA	TRBV7-2	TRBD2	TRBJ2-2	CASSLGSGANTGELFF	TGTGCCAGCAGCTTAGGCAGCGGGGCAAACACCGGGGAGCTGTTTTTT